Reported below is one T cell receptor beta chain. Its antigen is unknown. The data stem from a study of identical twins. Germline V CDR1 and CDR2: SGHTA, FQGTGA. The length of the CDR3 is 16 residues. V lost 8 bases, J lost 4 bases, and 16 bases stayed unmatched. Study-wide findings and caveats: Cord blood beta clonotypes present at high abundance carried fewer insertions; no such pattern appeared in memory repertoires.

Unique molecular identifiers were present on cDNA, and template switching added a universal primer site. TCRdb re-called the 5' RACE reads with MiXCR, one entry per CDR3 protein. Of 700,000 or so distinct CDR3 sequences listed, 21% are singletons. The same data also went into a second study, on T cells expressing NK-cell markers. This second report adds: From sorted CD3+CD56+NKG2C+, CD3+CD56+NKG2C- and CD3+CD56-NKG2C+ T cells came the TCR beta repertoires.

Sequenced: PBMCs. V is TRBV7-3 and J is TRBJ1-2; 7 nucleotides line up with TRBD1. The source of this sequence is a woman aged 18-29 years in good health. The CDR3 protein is CASSPGGRGATYGYTF. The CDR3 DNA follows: TGTGCCAGCTCCCCCGGTGGCAGGGGGGCCACCTATGGCTACACCTTC.